This passage covers 20 T cell receptor beta chains from one sample sequenced in a study of control samples from healthy donors and cancer patients. Repertoires were generated with immunoSEQ multiplex PCR, while TCRdb's copy carries only in-frame clones and drops some. This table holds under 200,000 clones, around 92% found once. The material sequenced was blood. These receptors came from a woman in her twenties or thirties in good health.

This chain uses TRBV5-1 with TRBJ1-6; 8 bases align to TRBD1. This CDR3 is 15 amino acids long. V dropped 1 base and J dropped 7; count of bases not matched to a gene: 4. The germline gives CDR1 SGHRS, CDR2 YFSETQ. CDR3: CASSLQGQDNSPLHF. The CDR3 coding sequence is TGCGCCAGCAGCTTGCAGGGACAGGACAATTCACCCCTCCACTTT.

The chain links TRBV5-1 to TRBJ1-1; D is uncertain. Deletions cut 1 base from V and 10 bases from J, with 11 bases between. Germline CDR1 is SGHRS and CDR2 is YFSETQ. CDR3 length: 12 amino acids. This CDR3 is CASSLNSGAAFF. The DNA for the CDR3 is TGCGCCAGCAGCTTGAATTCAGGCGCAGCTTTCTTT.

The CDR3 DNA reads TGTGCCAGTAGTATTTCGTCAGGGAGGTCGGAGACCCAGTACTTC. Protein: CASSISSGRSETQYF. The chain links TRBV19 to TRBJ2-5, with a possible D match to TRBD2 (6 bases). V was shortened by 3 bases and J by 5 bases, with 16 bases between the two germline ends. Germline V gives CDR1 LNHDA, CDR2 SQIVND (reference sequence). This CDR3 has 15 amino acids.

The chain carries TRBV2 and TRBJ1-6; TRBD1 might be the D (6 bases). Germline lookup yields CDR1 SNHLY and CDR2 FYNNEI. CDR3 size: 15 residues. V dropped 1 base and J dropped 4 bases, with 8 bases sitting between them. This chain's CDR3 is CASSEDQGYNSPLHF. As DNA, the CDR3 is TGTGCCAGCAGTGAAGATCAGGGGTATAATTCACCCCTCCACTTT.

The chain employs TRBV3-1 (or the pseudogene TRBV3-2) and TRBJ1-4; D not certain. CDR1 is LGHDT and CDR2 is YNNKEL in the germline V gene (reference sequence). The germline V and J ends were trimmed by 3 bases and 8 bases, with 7 bases remaining between them. The CDR3 is 12 amino acids. The CDR3 spells CASSQEREKLFF. CDR3 sequence (DNA): TGTGCCAGCAGCCAGGAGAGGGAAAAACTGTTTTTT.

This chain joins TRBV4-3 and TRBJ2-3, with D tentatively TRBD2 (6 bases). V lost 1 base and J 1 base, leaving 12 bases between the germline ends. This CDR3 has 16 amino acids. Germline-derived CDR1 and CDR2 are LGHNA and YSLEER. The CDR3 sequence is CASSQAVASGTDTQYF. CDR3 DNA: TGCGCCAGCAGCCAAGCGGTCGCTAGCGGCACAGATACGCAGTATTTT.

This chain links TRBV5-4 with TRBJ2-3, with TRBD2 identical over 15 bases. The CDR3 length is 19 residues. Trimming took 5 bases from V and 0 from J; bases not matched to a gene: 10. Germline V gene lookup returns CDR1 SGHNT and CDR2 YYREEE (reference sequence). DNA of the CDR3: TGTGCCAGCAGTCCTATCGGACTAGCGGGAGGGCCTAGCACAGATACGCAGTATTTT. Protein: CASSPIGLAGGPSTDTQYF. Filled out from reference TRBV5-4 and TRBJ2-3, the complete variable domain reads ETGVTQSPTHLIKTRGQQVTLRCSSQSGHNTVSWYQQALGQGPQFIFQYYREEENGRGNFPPRFSGLQFPNYSSELNVNALELDDSALYLCASSPIGLAGGPSTDTQYFGPGTRLTVL.

The chain recombines TRBV5-3 with TRBJ1-1; D is uncertain. Being an ORF, TRBV5-3 has a function that is uncertain. V was trimmed by 4 bases and J by 0 bases, leaving 10 bases between them. The CDR3 is 14 residues long. The CDR3 region is CARSAQELNTEAFF. CDR3 DNA sequence: TGTGCCAGAAGCGCCCAGGAATTGAACACTGAAGCTTTCTTT.

This clone was detected only once. V usage is TRBV6-5 and J usage is TRBJ2-7; 11 nucleotides match TRBD1. V gave up 7 bases and J gave up 4 bases; unmatched junction bases: 9. The CDR3 has 15 amino acids. Germline-derived CDR1 and CDR2 are MNHEY and SVGAGI. CDR3 DNA: TGTGCCAGCACACGCCCCGGGACAGGGGGGTACGAGCAGTACTTC. This sequence encodes CASTRPGTGGYEQYF.

The chain combines TRBV6-5 with TRBJ2-1, with a tentative D call TRBD2 (5 bases). V was clipped by 5 bases and J by 0 bases, with 5 bases between them. CDR3 length equals 13 residues. Germline CDR1 MNHEY, CDR2 SVGAGI. The DNA of the CDR3 is TGTGCCAGCAGTACTAGCTCCTACAATGAGCAGTTCTTC. Amino acid sequence: CASSTSSYNEQFF.

The J gene is TRBJ2-3, the V gene TRBV6-5; perhaps TRBD1 as D (6 bases). The V gene lost 5 bases and the J gene lost 1 base, with 10 bases spanning the gap. Germline CDR1 MNHEY, CDR2 SVGAGI. CDR3 length: 14 amino acids. CDR3 region: CASSTWTGTDTQYF. The CDR3 DNA follows: TGTGCCAGCAGTACCTGGACAGGCACAGATACGCAGTATTTT.

The genes are TRBV19 and TRBJ1-5; D is unresolved. CDR1 and CDR2 from the germline V gene are LNHDA and SQIVND (reference sequence). V shed 3 bases and J shed 3 bases, with 9 bases lying between them. The CDR3 consists of 14 residues. The CDR3 nucleotides read TGTGCCAGTAGTATCCTACTGACCAATCAGCCCCAGCATTTT. This gives the protein CASSILLTNQPQHF.

The chain couples TRBV28 to TRBJ2-7; D may be TRBD2 (6 bases). CDR1 is MDHEN, CDR2 SYDVKM, per germline. The CDR3 spans 15 residues. Trimming took 2 bases from V and 0 from J, leaving 11 bases between them. CDR3 sequence (DNA): TGTGCCAGCAGTTTACCGGGGGTGGCCTCCTACGAGCAGTACTTC. Translated: CASSLPGVASYEQYF.

As for this clone: The sample holds other DNA sequences that translate to the same CDR3. J is TRBJ1-3 and V is TRBV6-5; 8 nucleotides align to TRBD1. The CDR3 contains 15 residues. V shed 0 bases and J 4 bases; nucleotides not matched to a gene: 2. The germline gives CDR1 MNHEY, CDR2 SVGAGI. CDR3 amino acids: CASSYSTGAGNTIYF. In nucleotides, the CDR3 is TGTGCCAGCAGTTACTCGACAGGGGCAGGAAACACCATATATTTT.

This chain uses TRBV5-1 with TRBJ1-2; D is perhaps TRBD1 (6 bases). The CDR3 extends over 14 amino acids. CDR1 SGHRS and CDR2 YFSETQ come from the germline V gene. Trimming removed 4 bases from V and 4 bases from J, with 14 bases in between. CDR3 coding DNA: TGCGCCAGCAGCCTGGACAGTACGGGCTATGGCTACACCTTC. This translates into CASSLDSTGYGYTF.

The V call is TRBV5-4, the J call TRBJ2-1, with a weak D call TRBD1 (6 bases). The germline V gene has CDR1 SGHNT and CDR2 YYREEE (reference sequence). Trimming stripped 0 bases from V and 3 bases from J, with 10 bases between. There are 15 residues in the CDR3. The CDR3 region is CASSLGQGIYNEQFF. The CDR3 DNA sequence: TGTGCCAGCAGCTTGGGCCAGGGGATCTACAATGAGCAGTTCTTC.

The chain couples TRBV4-1 to TRBJ1-1, with D possibly being TRBD1 (6 bases). This CDR3 is built from 15 residues. V lost 0 bases and J lost 4, with 12 bases in between. Looked up from germline, CDR1 is MGHRA and CDR2 is YSYEKL. The DNA for the CDR3 is TGCGCCAGCAGCCAAGATCTCAGGGGAGGCACTGAAGCTTTCTTT. Amino acid sequence: CASSQDLRGGTEAFF.

This clone was recorded only once. The CDR3 protein is CASSPNPTGANYGYTF. The CDR3 bases are TGTGCCAGCAGCCCCAACCCCACAGGGGCCAACTATGGCTACACCTTC. The chain combines TRBV9 with TRBJ1-2; TRBD1 aligns across 7 bases. This CDR3 has 16 residues. The ends lost 4 bases at V and 2 bases at J; junction bases unmatched: 11. From germline, CDR1 is SGDLS and CDR2 YYNGEE.

J is TRBJ1-5 and V is TRBV5-5; D is possibly TRBD1 (6 bases). Germline CDR1 and CDR2: SGHKS and YYEKEE (reference sequence). V lost 4 bases and J 4 bases, leaving 12 bases between the germline ends. The CDR3 has 14 residues. CDR3 coding DNA: TGTGCCAGCAGCACCTCCGGGACAAATCAGCCCCAGCATTTT. This codes for CASSTSGTNQPQHF.

The genes are TRBV11-3 and TRBJ1-2; 7 bases align to TRBD1. This CDR3 is 12 amino acids long. J was trimmed by 3 bases and V by 5 bases; bases with no gene match: 0. Germline V gene sequence: CDR1 SGHNT, CDR2 YENEEA. CDR3 nucleotide sequence: TGTGCCAGCAGCCAGGGGGACTATGGCTACACCTTC. Translated: CASSQGDYGYTF. The variable domain in full, completed from reference TRBV11-3 and TRBJ1-2, reads EAGVVQSPRYKIIEKKQPVAFWCNPISGHNTLYWYLQNLGQGPELLIRYENEEAVDDSQLPKDRFSAERLKGVDSTLKIQPAELGDSAVYLCASSQGDYGYTFGSGTRLTVV.